These 14 T cell receptor beta chains share one sample of origin, sequenced in a study of blood T cell repertoires in COVID-19. Repertoires were generated with immunoSEQ multiplex PCR, while TCRdb's copy carries only in-frame clones and drops some. The top ten clones hold about 3% of a sample with around 500,000 clones, approximately 83% of them seen once. The sample comprised peripheral blood. Every receptor here comes from a human donor in a cohort sampled during active COVID-19.

The chain carries TRBV19 and TRBJ2-1; 10 bases are a match to TRBD2. V was pared by 5 bases and J by 6 bases, with 13 bases of the junction left unmatched. The CDR3 loop spans 17 amino acids. Germline-derived CDR1 and CDR2 are LNHDA and SQIVND (reference sequence). The CDR3 spells CASSPSGTSVRINEQFF. The CDR3 DNA sequence: TGTGCCAGTAGTCCCTCTGGGACTAGCGTACGAATCAATGAGCAGTTCTTC.

The J gene is TRBJ1-1, the V gene TRBV19, with 8 bases fitting TRBD1. Germline V gene lookup returns CDR1 LNHDA and CDR2 SQIVND (reference sequence). The CDR3 contains 15 residues. V was clipped by 1 base and J by 10 bases; unmatched bases: 11. CDR3 in DNA: TGTGCCAGTAGTATAGCCCAGGGGGCGCGGGGCGCAGCTTTCTTT. Its translation is CASSIAQGARGAAFF. Filled out from reference TRBV19 and TRBJ1-1, the complete variable domain reads DGGITQSPKYLFRKEGQNVTLSCEQNLNHDAMYWYRQDPGQGLRLIYYSQIVNDFQKGDIAEGYSVSREKKESFPLTVTSAQKNPTAFYLCASSIAQGARGAAFFGQGTRLTVV.

The chain is built from TRBV5-6 and TRBJ1-2; 10 nucleotides agree with TRBD1. From germline, CDR1 is SGHDT and CDR2 YYEEEE. The V gene end was trimmed by 0 bases and the J gene end by 7 bases; junction bases not matched to a gene: 6. CDR3 length equals 15 residues. The CDR3 DNA follows: TGTGCCAGCAGCTTGGCCGGACAGGGGGAGGCTGGCTACACCTTC. It encodes CASSLAGQGEAGYTF.

The chain employs TRBV3-1 (or the pseudogene TRBV3-2) and TRBJ2-7, with D hard to call. Germline CDR1 and CDR2: LGHDT and YNNKEL (reference sequence). The germline V and J ends were trimmed by 2 bases and 3 bases, with 11 bases remaining between them. The CDR3 loop spans 14 amino acids. The CDR3 bases are TGTGCCAGCAGCCAAAGAGGCGGAAACTACGAGCAGTACTTC. Protein product: CASSQRGGNYEQYF.

The chain links TRBV19 to TRBJ1-2; D is possibly TRBD1 (6 bases). CDR3 size: 13 residues. Trimming removed 8 bases at V and 2 bases at J, with 12 bases between. From germline, CDR1 is LNHDA and CDR2 SQIVND (reference sequence). CDR3 nucleotide sequence: TGTGCCAGTCAAACAGGGAGAAACTATGGCTACACCTTC. Translated, it gives CASQTGRNYGYTF.

This chain joins TRBV19 and TRBJ1-5, with a tentative D call TRBD1 (5 bases). The CDR3 has 14 amino acids. The germline CDR1 and CDR2 sequences are LNHDA and SQIVND (reference sequence). The V gene lost 1 base and the J gene lost 4 bases, with 8 bases spanning the gap. In DNA, the CDR3 is TGTGCCAGTAGTATAGCCAGGGTAAATCAGCCCCAGCATTTT. It codes for CASSIARVNQPQHF.

This CDR3 is CASSVGGTVVGNTIYF. In DNA form, the CDR3 reads TGTGCCAGCAGCGTAGGCGGGACAGTAGTAGGAAACACCATATATTTT. The chain couples TRBV9 to TRBJ1-3; TRBD1 matches 7 bases. CDR1 is SGDLS and CDR2 is YYNGEE in the germline V gene. This CDR3 comprises 16 residues. V lost 0 bases, J lost 4 bases, and 7 bases stayed unmatched.

This clone was seen a handful of times. This rearrangement joins TRBV16 to TRBJ2-7; 9 bases map to TRBD2. Germline values: CDR1 KGHSY, CDR2 FQNENV. The CDR3 spans 16 residues. V lost 0 bases, J lost 5 bases, and 8 bases stayed unmatched. The CDR3 sequence is CASSQSGQREDHEQYF. DNA of the CDR3: TGTGCCAGCAGCCAATCCGGCCAGCGGGAGGACCACGAGCAGTACTTC. Drawing the rest from reference TRBV16 and TRBJ2-7, the complete variable domain is GEEVAQTPKHLVRGEGQKAKLYCAPIKGHSYVFWYQQVLKNEFKFLISFQNENVFDETGMPKERFSAKCLPNSPCSLEIQATKLEDSAVYFCASSQSGQREDHEQYFGPGTRLTVT.

The chain couples TRBV30 to TRBJ1-2; D is perhaps TRBD1 (5 bases). The CDR3 contains 14 residues. The V and J ends lost 2 bases and 3 bases respectively, with 13 bases between them. CDR1 and CDR2 from the germline V gene are GTSNPN and SVGIG (reference sequence). The CDR3 coding sequence is TGTGCCTGGAGTCGGGAGCGGGACTACTATGGCTACACCTTC. Translation gives CAWSRERDYYGYTF.

The chain recombines TRBV5-6 with TRBJ2-7; 11 nucleotides match TRBD2. V shed 0 bases and J 7 bases; nucleotides not matched to a gene: 9. Germline V gene sequence: CDR1 SGHDT, CDR2 YYEEEE. The CDR3 runs 16 residues. CDR3 coding DNA: TGTGCCAGCAGCTTGGGTAGCCTAGCGGGAGGCACTGAGCAGTACTTC. Translating it yields CASSLGSLAGGTEQYF.

This clone was recorded a few times. The rearrangement links TRBV30 to TRBJ1-5; 7 bases align to TRBD1. The CDR3 is 14 amino acids. Germline V gene sequence: CDR1 GTSNPN, CDR2 SVGIG (reference sequence). The V and J ends lost 6 bases and 0 bases, in that order; junction bases with no gene match: 5. CDR3 loop: CACTTGNSNQPQHF. The CDR3 region has the DNA TGTGCCTGTACGACAGGGAATAGCAATCAGCCCCAGCATTTT.

Comments on this clone: Other nucleotide sequences from this sample produce the same CDR3. The V call is TRBV2, the J call TRBJ1-5; 9 bases are shared with TRBD1. The CDR3 consists of 13 residues. Germline CDR1 SNHLY, CDR2 FYNNEI. Trimming took 8 bases from V and 4 from J; bases not matched to a gene: 3. The DNA for the CDR3 is TGTGCCAGCGGTGGGACAGGGAATCAGCCCCAGCATTTT. Its protein product is CASGGTGNQPQHF.

The chain uses TRBV6-2 or TRBV6-3 and TRBJ2-5; a possible D gene is TRBD1 (7 bases). Germline V gene lookup returns CDR1 MNHEY and CDR2 SVGEGT. V lost 5 bases, J lost 5 bases, and 18 bases lay in between. This CDR3 contains 15 residues. CDR3 sequence reads: CASSLRGTARETQYF. CDR3 DNA: TGTGCCAGCAGTCTCCGCGGGACAGCTAGGGAGACCCAGTACTTC.

This chain's CDR3 is CASSVSQGNSPLHF. The CDR3 bases are TGTGCCAGCAGCGTTAGTCAGGGTAATTCACCCCTCCACTTT. The chain is built from TRBV7-2 and TRBJ1-6, with a weak D call TRBD1 (5 bases). The CDR3 loop spans 14 amino acids. V lost 5 bases to trimming and J lost 6 bases, with 11 bases between them. The V gene's germline CDR1 is SGHTA and CDR2 FQGNSA.